This is a list of T cell receptor beta chains from one sample in a study of blood T cell repertoires in COVID-19. Sequencing was performed with immunoSEQ multiplex PCR; in TCRdb, only in-frame clones are kept and a portion is missing. The table records fewer than 200,000 clones, about 85% of them present only once. Sequenced material: peripheral blood. Receptors originate from a woman aged 60-75 years with COVID-19, enrolled during active disease. CDR3s leave out the opening cysteine and the closing phenylalanine or tryptophan.

v_call	j_call	cdr3_length	cdr3_aa
TRBV5-8	TRBJ1-4	12	ASSSGQIFDGLF
TRBV18	TRBJ1-2	12	ASSPNTDSYGYT
TRBV27	TRBJ1-1	10	ASQGGPTEAF
TRBV27	TRBJ1-5	13	ASSSDSYSNQPQH
TRBV9	TRBJ1-2	12	ASSVGTGKGGYT
TRBV10-2	TRBJ2-1	13	ASRSGTSGYNEQF
TRBV7-6	TRBJ2-7	12	ASSGPGHTYEQY
TRBV6-5	TRBJ1-1	13	ASRGGGRIHTEAF
TRBV5-1	TRBJ1-2	16	ASSSVPGQGTVTDGYT
TRBV15	TRBJ1-1	11	ATSLTVNTEAF
TRBV19	TRBJ1-1	11	ASTPGQPTEAF
TRBV11-2	TRBJ1-2	11	ASSLVGQAGYT
TRBV14	TRBJ1-1	11	ASSQDLRIEAF
TRBV7-9	TRBJ1-5	15	ASSPVGASGGNQPQH
TRBV6-6	TRBJ1-6	14	ASSLQTTGSHRPLH
TRBV19	TRBJ2-1	11	ATSPWEIDEQF
TRBV19	TRBJ2-7	12	ASSIAQGSYEQY
TRBV18	TRBJ1-6	13	ASSPPDTVGSPLH
TRBV25-1	TRBJ1-4	12	ASRRGVRNEKLF
TRBV4-1	TRBJ1-1	12	ASSQDMSRLVAF
TRBV6-5	TRBJ1-2	11	ASRGQGADGYT
TRBV19	TRBJ1-1	13	ASIDYRGLNTEAF
TRBV18	TRBJ1-6	12	ASSPEGARSPLH
TRBV5-4	TRBJ1-6	13	ASSSTGSYNSPLH
TRBV5-1	TRBJ2-3	14	ASSTGTGSSTDTQY
TRBV7-3	TRBJ2-1	14	ASSLTWGLGYNEQF
TRBV11-1	TRBJ2-1	12	ASSAWDRGNEQF
TRBV4-1	TRBJ1-3	14	ASSQSEQGAGNTIY
TRBV3-1/TRBV3-2	TRBJ1-2	11	ASSQGSAYGYT
TRBV25-1	TRBJ2-1	14	ASSGQLAGGLDEQF
TRBV11-3	TRBJ2-1	11	ASSPQGLDEQF
TRBV7-7	TRBJ2-3	13	ASSLGPSGTDTQY
TRBV6-6	TRBJ1-3	11	ASTAGPGNTIY
TRBV3-1/TRBV3-2	TRBJ2-2	15	ASSQDRTRMNTGELF
TRBV9	TRBJ2-2	11	ASSVVSTGELF
TRBV30	TRBJ1-5	14	AWRGDPGTERQPQH
TRBV7-8	TRBJ2-1	13	ASSWLAGGLGEQF
TRBV13	TRBJ2-2	13	ASSWFHRATGELF
TRBV7-9	TRBJ1-2	12	ASSLGGQGHGYT
TRBV29-1	TRBJ2-2	13	SVAGQGAGTGELF
TRBV5-6	TRBJ2-1	14	ASRNWAARSYNEQF
TRBV7-9	TRBJ1-2	11	ASSQDSNYGYT
TRBV7-9	TRBJ2-1	13	ASSLTLSSYNEQF
TRBV6-6	TRBJ1-5	13	ASRETGQGNQPQH
TRBV5-4	TRBJ1-2	11	ASSLDSDYGYT
TRBV10-3	TRBJ1-1	13	AISGVGDMNTEAF
TRBV3-1/TRBV3-2	TRBJ1-3	14	ASSPGGWGAQNTIY
TRBV5-6	TRBJ2-7	12	ASSFASGSYEQY
TRBV11-3	TRBJ2-1	12	ASSLGTGENEQF
TRBV18	TRBJ1-1	12	ASLPGTGNTEAF